Reported below is one T cell receptor beta chain. PCR involved 60 Vbeta and 13 Jbeta primers. Profiling relied on immunoSEQ multiplex PCR, and the TCRdb table lists in-frame clones only, not all of them. The table shows 140,000 or so clones, with 9.4% occurring only once. V lost 0 bases and J lost 3, with 15 bases in between. The CDR3 has 16 residues. Germline values: CDR1 MNHNS, CDR2 SASEGT. This specimen comes from a study of cytomegalovirus exposure and HLA in healthy donors. This chain connects TRBV6-1 to TRBJ2-7, with a weak D call TRBD2 (7 bases). The clonotype was recovered from a male donor in good health and CMV-seronegative. Sequenced: PBMCs. CDR3 DNA: TGTGCCAGCAGTGAAGCCGCCGGGGGGCCCAGCTACGAGCAGTACTTC. This sequence encodes CASSEAAGGPSYEQYF.